These 32 T cell receptor beta chains were sequenced from one sample in a study of T cells after yellow fever vaccination. TCRdb passed the 5' RACE reads through MiXCR, listing each CDR3 protein once. The sample records some 110,000 distinct CDR3 sequences, roughly 8.4% being singletons. This material consisted of CD8+ T cells sorted from PBMCs, taken 45 days after the yellow fever booster vaccination. The receptors shown here come from a man younger than 40 who received the YFV17D yellow fever vaccine.

Only a few counts were recorded for this clonotype. V and J are TRBV20-1 and TRBJ2-3, with D possibly being TRBD2 (5 bases). The CDR3 extends over 11 amino acids. Germline CDR1 reads DFQATT; CDR2 reads SNEGSKA (reference sequence). This CDR3 is CTTGIWDTQYF. The CDR3 DNA reads as TGCACCACCGGGATATGGGATACGCAGTATTTT.

The chain joins TRBV7-2 to TRBJ2-1; D uncertain. There are 13 residues in the CDR3. CDR1 SGHTA and CDR2 FQGNSA come from the germline V gene. Trimming pared 3 bases from V and 14 bases from J, leaving 17 bases between. DNA of the CDR3: TGTGCCAGCAGCTTTTTGTCAAACCCCACGGAGTTCTTC. Its protein is CASSFLSNPTEFF.

There are many counts of this clonotype. The chain couples TRBV15 to TRBJ2-3, with 7 bases that match TRBD2. V trimming: 1 base; J trimming: 2 bases; junction bases outside the gene matches: 9. Per the germline V gene, CDR1 is LNHNV and CDR2 is YYDKDF (reference sequence). CDR3 length equals 17 residues. CDR3 coding DNA: TGTGCCACCAGCAGAGGATACCAGCGGGACGACACAGATACGCAGTATTTT. Its translation is CATSRGYQRDDTDTQYF. Based on the CDR3 plus reference TRBV15 and TRBJ2-3, the full variable domain is DAMVIQNPRYQVTQFGKPVTLSCSQTLNHNVMYWYQQKSSQAPKLLFHYYDKDFNNEADTPDNFQSRRPNTSFCFLDIRSPGLGDTAMYLCATSRGYQRDDTDTQYFGPGTRLTVL.

This clonotype came up many times. The rearrangement joins TRBV24-1 to TRBJ2-1; D is ambiguous. The ends were cut back, 0 bases at V and 4 bases at J, with 0 bases in the middle. This CDR3 is 12 amino acids long. The germline V gene encodes CDR1 KGHDR and CDR2 SFDVKD. The CDR3 DNA reads as TGTGCCACCAGTGATTTGTACAATGAGCAGTTCTTC. It encodes CATSDLYNEQFF.

This clonotype was seen many times. V and J are TRBV11-2 and TRBJ2-1; 8 bases are a match to TRBD1. Germline V gene data show CDR1 as SGHAT and CDR2 as FQNNGV. The CDR3 runs to 18 residues. V lost 0 bases to trimming and J lost 2 bases; unmatched junction nucleotides: 9. The CDR3 reads CASSLELIPGGTYNEQFF. The CDR3 DNA follows: TGTGCCAGCAGCTTAGAATTGATCCCAGGGGGCACCTACAATGAGCAGTTCTTC. Together with reference TRBV11-2 and TRBJ2-1, the CDR3 gives the full variable domain: EAGVAQSPRYKIIEKRQSVAFWCNPISGHATLYWYQQILGQGPKLLIQFQNNGVVDDSQLPKDRFSAERLKGVDSTLKIQPAKLEDSAVYLCASSLELIPGGTYNEQFFGPGTRLTVL.

The sample holds many counts of this clonotype. V usage is TRBV12-3 or TRBV12-4 and J usage is TRBJ2-7, with D maybe TRBD2 (5 bases). The CDR3 runs 13 residues. V lost 5 bases, J lost 3 bases, and 11 bases lay in between. The CDR3 protein is CASSPLEDYEQYF. The CDR3 DNA is TGTGCCAGCAGTCCACTAGAGGACTACGAGCAGTACTTC.

This clonotype turned up a few times. The chain recombines TRBV4-3 with TRBJ2-5, with D hard to call. The V gene lost 0 bases and the J gene lost 1 base, with 9 bases spanning the gap. The germline CDR1 and CDR2 sequences are LGHNA and YSLEER. This CDR3 has 15 residues. CDR3 sequence reads: CASSQEGASQETQYF. In nucleotides, the CDR3 is TGCGCCAGCAGCCAAGAAGGAGCGAGCCAAGAGACCCAGTACTTC.

This clonotype came up a few times. The chain uses TRBV20-1 and TRBJ2-5, with 13 bases that match TRBD2. The CDR3 length is 18 residues. Trimming took 4 bases from V and 1 from J; bases not matched to a gene: 12. CDR1 and CDR2 (germline): DFQATT, SNEGSKA (reference sequence). This CDR3 is CSAIPRGGLAGSQETQYF. CDR3 sequence (DNA): TGCAGTGCTATCCCGCGAGGGGGACTAGCGGGATCCCAAGAGACCCAGTACTTC.

This chain joins TRBV12-3 or TRBV12-4 and TRBJ2-7; D possibly corresponds to TRBD1 (5 bases). The V end lost 7 bases, the J end lost 2 bases, and 15 bases lay between the germline ends. This CDR3 spans 14 amino acids. This CDR3 is CASTPGPSTYEQYF. CDR3 coding DNA: TGTGCCAGCACCCCAGGGCCCTCAACCTACGAGCAGTACTTC.

This clonotype was observed at least ten times. The chain recombines TRBV10-3 with TRBJ2-1; TRBD1 aligns across 7 bases. After removal of 7 bases from V and 8 bases from J, the junction contained 8 bases not matched to a gene. In germline, CDR1 is ENHRY, CDR2 SYGVKD. The CDR3 loop spans 13 amino acids. CDR3: CAIKTGELDEQFF. For the CDR3, the DNA is TGTGCCATCAAAACAGGGGAGTTGGATGAGCAGTTCTTC.

In its sample, this clonotype was seen many times. The CDR3 region has the DNA TGTGCCAGCAGACCGACTAGCAGCAACTACGAGCAGTACTTC. It is translated as CASRPTSSNYEQYF. J is TRBJ2-7 and V is TRBV6-1; 7 bases fit TRBD2. Germline V gene data show CDR1 as MNHNS and CDR2 as SASEGT. The CDR3 covers 14 residues. J lost 3 bases, V lost 6 bases, and 8 bases had no gene match.

This clonotype has at least ten counts. V and J are TRBV5-1 and TRBJ2-3; a weak D match, TRBD2 (6 bases). The CDR3 is made up of 13 amino acids. Germline values: CDR1 SGHRS, CDR2 YFSETQ. Trimming took off 3 bases at V and 14 bases at J, with 19 bases between the two ends. This CDR3 is CASSSPPGLQGYF. For the CDR3, the DNA is TGCGCCAGCAGCTCGCCGCCGGGACTGCAGGGGTATTTT.

This clonotype was seen ten or more times. V and J are TRBV20-1 and TRBJ1-4; D gene unclear. CDR1 and CDR2 (germline): DFQATT, SNEGSKA (reference sequence). Trimming removed 0 bases at V and 4 bases at J, with 6 bases between. The CDR3 sequence is 13 residues long. The CDR3 sequence is CSAREGINEKLFF. The CDR3 DNA follows: TGCAGTGCTAGAGAAGGGATTAATGAAAAACTGTTTTTT.

The table lists this clonotype with many counts. The rearrangement joins TRBV7-3 to TRBJ2-3, with TRBD2 identical over 8 bases. The ends lost 5 bases at V and 6 bases at J; junction bases unmatched: 16. Germline-derived CDR1 and CDR2 are SGHTA and FQGTGA. The CDR3 covers 17 residues. The DNA of the CDR3 is TGTGCCAGCAGCCACTCTGCGGGAGGCCCATTAGGTGATACGCAGTATTTT. Translated, it gives CASSHSAGGPLGDTQYF.

The table lists this clonotype with a few counts. The rearrangement joins TRBV6-5 to TRBJ2-7; perhaps TRBD1 as D (5 bases). Germline V gene lookup returns CDR1 MNHEY and CDR2 SVGAGI. CDR3 length: 12 amino acids. With 7 bases removed from V and 1 base from J, the gap between germline ends came to 8 bases. The CDR3 here is CASMGQSYEQYF. The CDR3 nucleotides are TGTGCCAGCATGGGGCAGTCCTACGAGCAGTACTTC.

To note about this clonotype: A clone one base away is much larger, so this may be a read error. This sequence joins TRBV7-9 and TRBJ2-1, with D unresolved. This CDR3 has 13 residues. Germline loops: CDR1 SEHNR, CDR2 FQNEAQ (reference sequence). V lost 1 base to trimming and J lost 5 bases, with 6 bases between them. CDR3 protein: CASSLGTHNEQFF. CDR3 coding DNA: TGTGCCAGCAGCTTAGGCACCCACAATGAGCAGTTCTTC.

About this clonotype itself: A clone one base away is much larger, so this may be a read error. J is TRBJ2-7 and V is TRBV5-1; D not certain. CDR3 length: 14 residues. Deletions cut 5 bases from V and 4 bases from J, with 16 bases between. Germline CDR1 reads SGHRS; CDR2 reads YFSETQ. This chain's CDR3 is CASRGSGGAYEQYF. CDR3 nucleotide sequence: TGCGCCAGCAGAGGTTCAGGTGGCGCTTACGAGCAGTACTTC.

The chain recombines TRBV12-3 or TRBV12-4 with TRBJ2-5; D may be TRBD2 (6 bases). The ends were cut back, 4 bases at V and 2 bases at J, with 8 bases in the middle. The CDR3 sequence is 13 residues long. The CDR3 protein is CASSWDFQETQYF. The CDR3, as DNA: TGTGCCAGCAGTTGGGACTTTCAAGAGACCCAGTACTTC.

This clonotype has at least ten counts. This chain links TRBV29-1 with TRBJ2-2; no reliable D call. V was pared by 3 bases and J by 5 bases, with 10 bases between. Germline CDR1 is SQVTM and CDR2 is ANQGSEA. The CDR3 consists of 13 residues. The CDR3 is CSVDSLETGELFF. The CDR3 DNA reads as TGCAGCGTTGACTCGCTCGAGACCGGGGAGCTGTTTTTT.

The sample holds a few counts of this clonotype. The chain recombines TRBV6-2 or TRBV6-3 with TRBJ2-4, with 8 bases identical to TRBD2. V was clipped by 5 bases and J by 6 bases; unmatched bases: 9. Germline loops: CDR1 MNHEY, CDR2 SVGEGT. The CDR3 length is 15 residues. The CDR3 DNA sequence: TGTGCCAGCAGTGACCCGGGACTAGACGGAAACATTCAGTACTTC. This translates into CASSDPGLDGNIQYF.

Regarding this clonotype: It may be a read error: a sequence one base away is much more abundant. The chain couples TRBV7-9 to TRBJ2-1; no definite D call. This CDR3 region has 13 residues. V was pared by 4 bases and J by 9 bases, with 13 bases between. Germline loops: CDR1 SEHNR, CDR2 FQNEAQ (reference sequence). The CDR3 spells CASSSPCPPEQFF. CDR3 coding DNA: TGTGCCAGCAGCTCTCCGTGCCCCCCTGAGCAGTTCTTC.

This clonotype was observed a few times. The chain carries TRBV21-1 and TRBJ1-1; whether TRBD1, the table's D call, matches the DNA was not checked. TRBV21-1 is an annotated pseudogene. The CDR3 totals 15 residues. CDR3 sequence (DNA): TGTGCCAGCAGCACTCGGACAGGGGTGAACACTGAAGCTTTCTTT. This codes for CASSTRTGVNTEAFF.

This clonotype has just a few counts. The J gene is TRBJ2-5, the V gene TRBV12-3 or TRBV12-4, with 7 bases that match TRBD2. V shed 5 bases, J shed 2 bases, and the junction held 5 bases outside the gene matches. There are 14 residues in the CDR3. The CDR3 DNA is TGTGCCAGCAGTCCTCGGACTAGACAAGAGACCCAGTACTTC. Its translation is CASSPRTRQETQYF.

In this sample, this clonotype turned up many times. The CDR3: CASSTSDGTSGFYEQYF. DNA for the CDR3: TGTGCCAGCAGTACCTCCGACGGGACTAGCGGATTCTACGAGCAGTACTTC. The genes are TRBV6-1 and TRBJ2-7; TRBD2 agrees at 11 bases. V was clipped by 5 bases and J by 3 bases; unmatched bases: 12. Germline CDR1 and CDR2: MNHNS and SASEGT. The length of the CDR3 is 17 residues.

This chain connects TRBV12-3 or TRBV12-4 to TRBJ1-3; no reliable D call. This CDR3 is built from 14 residues. Trimming shortened V by 5 bases and J by 0 bases, and 8 bases separated the two germline ends. Here the CDR3 reads CASSPENSGNTIYF. As DNA, the CDR3 is TGTGCCAGCAGTCCCGAGAACTCTGGAAACACCATATATTTT.

This clonotype was seen more than once but under ten times. The chain carries TRBV11-2 and TRBJ2-7, with TRBD2 identical over 10 bases. V dropped 2 bases and J dropped 3; count of bases not matched to a gene: 1. The CDR3 covers 14 residues. Germline CDR1 reads SGHAT; CDR2 reads FQNNGV. CDR3 sequence reads: CASSLPSGSYEQYF. The CDR3 DNA is TGTGCCAGCAGCTTACCTAGCGGGAGCTACGAGCAGTACTTC.

This chain links TRBV5-1 with TRBJ1-1, with 9 bases fitting TRBD1. J was trimmed by 5 bases and V by 4 bases; bases with no gene match: 6. Looked up from germline, CDR1 is SGHRS and CDR2 is YFSETQ. The CDR3 loop spans 14 amino acids. The CDR3 sequence: CASSKQGAGTEAFF. The DNA for the CDR3 is TGCGCCAGCAGCAAACAGGGGGCGGGTACTGAAGCTTTCTTT. Combining the CDR3 with reference TRBV5-1 and TRBJ1-1 gives the whole variable domain KAGVTQTPRYLIKTRGQQVTLSCSPISGHRSVSWYQQTPGQGLQFLFEYFSETQRNKGNFPGRFSGRQFSNSRSEMNVSTLELGDSALYLCASSKQGAGTEAFFGQGTRLTVV.

Only a few counts were recorded for this clonotype. This sequence joins TRBV6-2 or TRBV6-3 and TRBJ2-2; D remains unclear. The V gene lost 4 bases and the J gene lost 1 base, with 4 bases spanning the gap. CDR3 length: 13 residues. CDR1 is MNHEY, CDR2 SVGEGT, per germline. CDR3 loop: CASSFLNTGELFF. The CDR3 DNA sequence: TGTGCCAGCAGTTTCCTGAACACCGGGGAGCTGTTTTTT.

This clonotype was seen repeatedly, ten times or more. V and J are TRBV4-2 and TRBJ2-5; 7 bases align to TRBD1. The CDR3 totals 16 residues. V lost 3 bases, J lost 5 bases, and 12 bases stayed unmatched. In germline, CDR1 is LGHNA, CDR2 YNFKEQ. CDR3 DNA: TGTGCCAGCAGCCAGACTGACAGGGCATCCATGGAGACCCAGTACTTC. It yields the protein CASSQTDRASMETQYF.

In this sample, this clonotype turned up a few times. The chain joins TRBV20-1 to TRBJ1-1; D gene ambiguous. Trimming removed 2 bases from V and 10 bases from J, with 14 bases in between. Germline V gene lookup returns CDR1 DFQATT and CDR2 SNEGSKA (reference sequence). The CDR3 spans 12 residues. CDR3 sequence: CSARRESEGAFF. Here the CDR3 DNA reads TGCAGTGCTAGACGGGAATCTGAGGGAGCTTTCTTT.

This clonotype was found a few times. The gene calls are TRBV12-3 or TRBV12-4 and TRBJ2-6; D might be TRBD1 (6 bases). CDR3 length: 21 residues. Deletions cut 3 bases from V and 3 bases from J, with 27 bases between. This chain's CDR3 is CASSLPLKTGRYSFGANVLTF. As DNA, the CDR3 is TGTGCCAGCAGTTTGCCTCTCAAGACAGGACGGTACTCTTTTGGGGCCAACGTCCTGACTTTC.

There are many counts of this clonotype. This chain joins TRBV28 and TRBJ1-4; D not certain. Germline lookup yields CDR1 MDHEN and CDR2 SYDVKM. This CDR3 has 12 amino acids. V was trimmed by 7 bases and J by 5 bases, leaving 8 bases between them. This CDR3 is CASKGLNEKLFF. The CDR3 bases are TGTGCCAGCAAAGGGCTGAATGAAAAACTGTTTTTT.